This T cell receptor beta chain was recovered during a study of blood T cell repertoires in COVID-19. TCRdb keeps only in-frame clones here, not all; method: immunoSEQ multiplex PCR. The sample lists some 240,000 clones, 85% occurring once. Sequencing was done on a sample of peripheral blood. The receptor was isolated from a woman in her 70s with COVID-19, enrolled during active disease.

The CDR3 sequence is CASIGQELAGGDTQYF. The CDR3 DNA sequence: TGTGCCAGCATAGGACAAGAGCTAGCGGGAGGAGATACGCAGTATTTT. The V gene is TRBV3-1 (or the pseudogene TRBV3-2), the J gene TRBJ2-3; 11 bases agree with TRBD2. The germline gives CDR1 LGHDT, CDR2 YNNKEL (reference sequence). V gave up 7 bases and J gave up 5 bases; unmatched junction bases: 11. There are 16 residues in the CDR3.